What follows are 7 T cell receptor beta chains derived from one specimen sequenced in a study of blood T cell repertoires in COVID-19 (dated by TCRdb to between 2020 and 2021). Receptors were amplified or captured by the immunoSEQ multiplex PCR assay. TCRdb took over this immuneACCESS table, retaining in-frame rearrangements with V and J assigned. Such tables are incomplete; in checked studies, under half of the missing clones stem from an unresolved V gene, and the remainder is unexplained. Across this sample there are 120,000 or so clones, with just over 85% seen only once. 0.88% of the sample rests with the top ten. The sequenced material came from peripheral blood. These receptors all come from a woman between 50 and 59 years old with active or convalescent COVID-19.

The chain carries TRBV11-2 and TRBJ2-1, with no clear D. CDR3 size: 14 residues. V was shortened by 3 bases and J by 8 bases, with 14 bases between the two germline ends. Per germline, CDR1 SGHAT and CDR2 FQNNGV. CDR3 DNA: TGTGCCAGCAGCTTTCAGAGTAGCTCGCATGAGCAGTTCTTC. It specifies CASSFQSSSHEQFF.

The chain carries TRBV6-4 and TRBJ1-1; D is possibly TRBD1 (6 bases). Trimming took 1 base from V and 7 from J, leaving 7 bases between them. The CDR3 length is 12 residues. Germline CDR1 MRHNA, CDR2 SNTAGT. The CDR3 loop is CASSDLTGEAFF. CDR3 bases: TGTGCCAGCAGTGACTTGACAGGTGAAGCTTTCTTT.

This clone came up once. This chain uses TRBV9 with TRBJ2-7; D might be TRBD1 (5 bases). The germline V gene has CDR1 SGDLS and CDR2 YYNGEE. V lost 3 bases and J lost 2, with 6 bases in between. The CDR3 spans 12 residues. CDR3 in amino acids: CASSADTYEQYF. The CDR3 DNA reads TGTGCCAGCAGCGCGGACACCTACGAGCAGTACTTC. Complete variable domain (other parts from reference TRBV9 and TRBJ2-7): DSGVTQTPKHLITATGQRVTLRCSPRSGDLSVYWYQQSLDQGLQFLIQYYNGEERAKGNILERFSAQQFPDLHSELNLSSLELGDSALYFCASSADTYEQYFGPGTRLTVT.

V is TRBV7-2 and J is TRBJ2-7; a possible D gene is TRBD1 (6 bases). The germline V gene encodes CDR1 SGHTA and CDR2 FQGNSA. The V end was cut by 3 bases, the J end by 2 bases, with 11 bases between. The CDR3 extends over 14 amino acids. The CDR3 DNA sequence: TGTGCCAGCAGCTTCGGACAGCCTCCCTACGAGCAGTACTTC. Translated, it gives CASSFGQPPYEQYF.

The chain is built from TRBV6-2 or TRBV6-3 and TRBJ2-1; 7 nucleotides align to TRBD1. Germline loops: CDR1 MNHEY, CDR2 SVGEGT. Germline trimming cut 5 bases from V and 0 bases from J; bases unmatched to any gene: 7. The CDR3 runs 16 residues. The CDR3 bases are TGTGCCAGCAGTGGACTGACAGGGAGCTCCTACAATGAGCAGTTCTTC. Translation: CASSGLTGSSYNEQFF.

This chain uses TRBV11-1 with TRBJ2-1; 12 bases are shared with TRBD1. The J segment lost 6 bases and the V segment lost 8 bases, leaving 5 bases of the junction unmatched. This CDR3 is 14 amino acids long. CDR1 is SGHAT and CDR2 is FQDESV in the germline V gene (reference sequence). CDR3 in amino acids: CASLGQGAFNEQFF. In nucleotides, the CDR3 is TGTGCCAGCTTGGGACAGGGGGCGTTCAATGAGCAGTTCTTC.

The V and J genes are TRBV7-6 and TRBJ2-3, with D maybe TRBD2 (6 bases). Germline CDR1 reads SGHVS; CDR2 reads FNYEAQ. This CDR3 comprises 16 residues. V shed 7 bases and J shed 4 bases, with 21 bases lying between them. CDR3 in amino acids: CASTKLSGRDADTQYF. CDR3 DNA sequence: TGTGCCAGCACCAAATTATCCGGGCGGGACGCAGATACGCAGTATTTT.